Shown below are 13 T cell receptor beta chains from a single sample sequenced in a study of vaccination effects on CD4 cells after COVID-19. Their antigens are not known. Expansion with viral peptide pools was applied to antigen-specific CD4+ T cells by the ViraFEST assay prior to sequencing. After less than twelve days in culture, the CD4+ T cells were isolated. All participants had two doses of either the BNT162b2 or mRNA-1273 vaccine. Generated by immunoSEQ multiplex PCR, the TCRdb table keeps only in-frame clones and is missing some. The table includes tens of thousands of clones, about four fifths detected once. The sequenced sample was CD4+ T cells from PBMCs cultured with SARS-CoV-2 spike peptides, obtained after COVID-19 vaccination. The receptors shown here come from a human donor who received a COVID-19 vaccine. Some clones in this sample may be carry-over from other donors' samples.

The genes are TRBV29-1 and TRBJ1-1; tentatively, D is TRBD1 (6 bases). The CDR3 totals 14 residues. Germline CDR1 and CDR2: SQVTM and ANQGSEA. The germline V and J ends were trimmed by 6 bases and 7 bases, with 21 bases remaining between them. The CDR3 nucleotides are TGCAGCGTGCAGGTTCGGGCAGGGGAGGGTGAAGCTTTCTTT. It is translated as CSVQVRAGEGEAFF.

The sample holds one count of this clone. V usage is TRBV19 and J usage is TRBJ1-5; D ambiguous. The germline gives CDR1 LNHDA, CDR2 SQIVND (reference sequence). The length of the CDR3 is 15 residues. With 7 bases removed from V and 0 bases from J, the gap between germline ends came to 13 bases. CDR3 residues: CASTHTRDSNQPQHF. The CDR3 DNA sequence: TGTGCCAGTACACACACCCGGGATAGCAATCAGCCCCAGCATTTT.

This clone was detected a few times. Since no conserved phenylalanine or tryptophan closes the CDR3, a read error is the likely cause. It is unclear where the CDR3 begins or ends on the DNA, so no DNA is shown, and the CDR3 is as TCRdb lists it. The rearrangement links TRBV12-3 or TRBV12-4 to TRBJ2-7; the table's D gene call, TRBD2, was not cross checked with the DNA. Ends included, the CDR3 has 10 residues. CDR3 residues: CASSLKSGFL.

This clone has only one observation. This chain uses TRBV5-1 with TRBJ1-1; 9 nucleotides align to TRBD1. The germline V gene encodes CDR1 SGHRS and CDR2 YFSETQ. The V segment lost 5 bases and the J segment 5 bases; nucleotides outside the gene matches: 7. This CDR3 has 14 amino acids. Written as DNA, the CDR3 is TGCGCCAGCAGATTAACAGGGGGCGGGACTGAAGCTTTCTTT. It specifies CASRLTGGGTEAFF.

V usage is TRBV5-1 and J usage is TRBJ1-3; 9 bases are shared with TRBD1. Germline CDR1 and CDR2: SGHRS and YFSETQ. The ends lost 4 bases at V and 0 bases at J; junction bases unmatched: 8. The CDR3 loop spans 17 amino acids. The CDR3 here is CASSLTKDRGSGNTIYF. DNA of the CDR3: TGCGCCAGCAGCCTAACTAAGGACAGGGGCTCTGGAAACACCATATATTTT.

The chain couples TRBV6-5 to TRBJ2-5; tentative D call: TRBD2 (6 bases). CDR3 size: 14 residues. Germline lookup yields CDR1 MNHEY and CDR2 SVGAGI. V was trimmed by 10 bases and J by 1 base, leaving 16 bases between them. The CDR3 region has the DNA TGTGCCATTTCGGTTAGGGGACTCCAAGAGACCCAGTACTTC. This sequence encodes CAISVRGLQETQYF.

The chain carries TRBV28 and TRBJ2-1; the D gene is possibly TRBD2 (5 bases). From germline, CDR1 is MDHEN and CDR2 SYDVKM. The CDR3 runs 13 residues. V was pared by 2 bases and J by 15 bases, with 17 bases between. In DNA form, the CDR3 reads TGTGCCAGCAGTTTAAAGTCAACTCGGAGGCCGTTCTTC. This gives the protein CASSLKSTRRPFF.

Only a few counts were recorded for this clone. The chain joins TRBV6-6 to TRBJ2-7, with D possibly called TRBD1 or TRBD2 (5 bases each). Trimming removed 7 bases at V and 4 bases at J, with 14 bases between. Germline CDR1 and CDR2: MNHNY and SVGAGI (reference sequence). This CDR3 has 13 amino acids. The CDR3 DNA reads as TGTGCCAGCAAAGGGACCCTGGAATACGAGCAGTACGTC. Its protein product is CASKGTLEYEQYV.

This clone is classed as medium-sized. The chain recombines TRBV5-1 with TRBJ2-5, with 9 bases lining up with TRBD1. The CDR3 consists of 15 residues. The ends lost 4 bases at V and 2 bases at J; junction bases unmatched: 6. Germline CDR1 SGHRS, CDR2 YFSETQ. CDR3 bases: TGCGCCAGCAGCCCACAGACAGGGGGGCAAGAGACCCAGTACTTC. Translated, it gives CASSPQTGGQETQYF.

The V call is TRBV28, the J call TRBJ2-2; D may match TRBD1 or TRBD2 (5 bases each). V lost 7 bases, J lost 1 base, and 22 bases lay in between. The V gene's germline CDR1 is MDHEN and CDR2 SYDVKM. The CDR3 loop spans 18 amino acids. In DNA, the CDR3 is TGTGCCAGCATCATAGGGACGCGATTCGCCGAGAACACCGGGGAGCTGTTTTTT. Translated, it gives CASIIGTRFAENTGELFF.

The CDR3 loop is CAWSPQPGSEQYV. CDR3 DNA sequence: TGTGCCTGGAGTCCCCAACCTGGGTCCGAGCAGTACGTC. This sequence joins TRBV30 and TRBJ2-7; D is unresolved. Germline-derived CDR1 and CDR2 are GTSNPN and SVGIG (reference sequence). V lost 2 bases, J lost 6 bases, and 14 bases lay in between. The CDR3 contains 13 residues.

The rearrangement links TRBV5-5 to TRBJ2-1; 11 bases are shared with TRBD1. Losses at the gene ends were 3 bases for V and 5 bases for J; bases not matched to a gene: 7. Per the germline V gene, CDR1 is SGHKS and CDR2 is YYEKEE (reference sequence). The CDR3 consists of 16 residues. The CDR3 region is CASSSPPGQGDNEQFF. The CDR3 bases are TGTGCCAGCAGCTCACCGCCGGGACAGGGGGACAATGAGCAGTTCTTC.

This chain connects TRBV5-1 to TRBJ1-3; perhaps TRBD1 as D (6 bases). This CDR3 contains 15 residues. Germline V gene data show CDR1 as SGHRS and CDR2 as YFSETQ. The V gene lost 0 bases and the J gene lost 2 bases, with 9 bases spanning the gap. The CDR3 DNA is TGCGCCAGCAGCTTGGAACAGGGAGCTGGAAACACCATATATTTT. Protein: CASSLEQGAGNTIYF. The full variable domain, completed using reference TRBV5-1 and TRBJ1-3, is KAGVTQTPRYLIKTRGQQVTLSCSPISGHRSVSWYQQTPGQGLQFLFEYFSETQRNKGNFPGRFSGRQFSNSRSEMNVSTLELGDSALYLCASSLEQGAGNTIYFGEGSWLTVV.